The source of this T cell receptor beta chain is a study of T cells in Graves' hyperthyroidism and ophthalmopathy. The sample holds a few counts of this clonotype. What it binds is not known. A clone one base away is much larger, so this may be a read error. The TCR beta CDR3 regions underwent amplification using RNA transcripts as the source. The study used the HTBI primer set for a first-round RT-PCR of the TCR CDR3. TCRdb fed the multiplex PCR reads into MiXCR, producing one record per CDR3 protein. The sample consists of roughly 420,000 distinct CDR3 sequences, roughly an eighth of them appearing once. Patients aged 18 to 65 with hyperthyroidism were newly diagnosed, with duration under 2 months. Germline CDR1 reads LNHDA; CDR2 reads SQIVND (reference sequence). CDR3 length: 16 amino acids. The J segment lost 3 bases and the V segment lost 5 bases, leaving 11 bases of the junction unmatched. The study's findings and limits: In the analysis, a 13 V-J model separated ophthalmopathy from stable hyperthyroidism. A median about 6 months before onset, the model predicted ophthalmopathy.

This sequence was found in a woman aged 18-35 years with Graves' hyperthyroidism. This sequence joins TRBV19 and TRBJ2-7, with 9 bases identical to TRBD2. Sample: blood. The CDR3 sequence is CASSLHPAGGYYEQYF. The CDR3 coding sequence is TGTGCCAGTAGTCTCCACCCAGCGGGAGGTTACTACGAGCAGTACTTC.